The entry below describes one T cell receptor beta chain. Its target is unknown. The data derive from a study of OX40 agonist ivuxolimab in advanced cancers. The CDR3 spans 16 residues. Per germline, CDR1 MGHRA and CDR2 YSYEKL. After removal of 4 bases from V and 12 bases from J, the junction contained 13 bases not matched to a gene. The data were produced by immunoSEQ multiplex PCR, yet TCRdb's version contains in-frame clones alone and is incomplete. The sample has 150,000 to 190,000 clones, roughly 94% seen once. Overall study results and limits: There was clonal expansion of CD4+ and CD8+ blood T cells by week 6 at 0.1 to 3.0 mg/kg. Antigens targeted by the expanded peripheral T cells were not determined.

This rearrangement joins TRBV4-1 to TRBJ2-1; 12 bases agree with TRBD2. The clonotype comes from an adult with an advanced solid tumor such as melanoma, head and neck, liver or kidney cancer. Sequences were derived from CD4+ or CD8+ T cells sorted from blood, sampled in a trial of the OX40 agonist ivuxolimab. Here the CDR3 reads CASSLTGTSGRGGQFF. The CDR3 region has the DNA TGCGCCAGCAGCCTAACCGGGACTAGCGGGCGAGGGGGGCAGTTCTTC.